This T cell receptor beta chain was recovered during a study of prognosis after radiotherapy for stage I lung cancer. The CDR3 extends over 17 amino acids. The germline V and J ends were trimmed by 5 bases and 0 bases, with 17 bases remaining between them. Per germline, CDR1 SGHAT and CDR2 FQNNGV. This clonotype was counted ten times or more. Node negativity on CT and PET/CT was present in all patients, alongside an absence of prior chemotherapy, radiotherapy or other malignancies. TCR beta CDR3 amplification from genomic DNA was performed by two-round multiplex PCR. Every TRBV and TRBJ gene had its own specific primer in first-round PCR. TCRdb re-derived calls from the multiplex PCR reads in MiXCR, one entry per CDR3 protein. The table has more than 10,000 distinct CDR3 sequences, 30% to 40% seen once.

The clonotype comes from a donor of 50 years or more with non-small cell lung cancer. The source material was PBMCs, sampled before or after stereotactic body radiation therapy (not recorded which). The chain employs TRBV11-2 and TRBJ1-5; D is perhaps TRBD1 (5 bases). This CDR3 is CASSTGTAQYSNQPQHF. The DNA of the CDR3 is TGTGCCAGCAGCACTGGGACGGCGCAATATAGCAATCAGCCCCAGCATTTT.